This entry features one T cell receptor beta chain sequence. Its antigen is not identified. The data stem from a study of blood T cells in healthy people across ages. The use of a sample-barcoded 5' primer and a J-beta primer mix characterized a second PCR of about 7 to 12 cycles. TCRdb passed the 5' RACE reads through MiXCR, listing each CDR3 protein once. The sample has 700,000 to 900,000 distinct CDR3 sequences, about 55% seen once. V shed 2 bases, J shed 2 bases, and the junction held 3 bases outside the gene matches. The length of the CDR3 is 15 residues. Germline CDR1 is MDHEN and CDR2 is SYDVKM. Whole-study results and caveats: Total diversity from one million sequenced T cells was likely underestimated. Naive CD4+ cell counts and diversity both ran higher in long-lived than in aged donors.

V and J are TRBV28 and TRBJ2-3, with TRBD2 matching over 8 bases. The sequencing sample was made of blood. This TCR came from an elderly man in good health. CDR3 in DNA: TGTGCCAGCAGTTTACGGGGGGGGACCACAGATACGCAGTATTTT. This translates into CASSLRGGTTDTQYF.